The 22 T cell receptor beta chains reported below all come from one sample, sequenced in a study of T cell responses to AZD1222 COVID-19 vaccine. TCRdb's copy holds only in-frame clones and misses some; the assay was immunoSEQ multiplex PCR. The sample includes more than 110,000 clones, more than 85% seen only once; the top ten take around 5%. Source: peripheral blood, taken on day 0 of AZD1222 vaccination. These receptors all stem from an adult in good health.

Comment on this clone: This CDR3 is also generated by other DNA sequences in the sample. The J gene is TRBJ2-1, the V gene TRBV5-1; 7 bases are a match to TRBD2. The length of the CDR3 is 15 residues. Germline assignment: CDR1 SGHRS and CDR2 YFSETQ. V lost 0 bases, J lost 2 bases, and 2 bases stayed unmatched. For the CDR3, the DNA is TGCGCCAGCAGCTTGGGACTAGCCGCCTACAATGAGCAGTTCTTC. It codes for CASSLGLAAYNEQFF.

The chain employs TRBV7-8 and TRBJ2-7; 11 bases line up with TRBD2. CDR3 length: 14 residues. V trimming: 5 bases; J trimming: 4 bases; junction bases outside the gene matches: 4. Germline values: CDR1 SGHVS, CDR2 FQNEAQ. The CDR3 reads CASSLSGRVYEQYF. CDR3 in DNA: TGTGCCAGCAGCCTTAGCGGGAGGGTTTACGAGCAGTACTTC.

The J gene is TRBJ2-7, the V gene TRBV13, with unresolved D. Germline assignment: CDR1 PRHDT and CDR2 FYEKMQ (reference sequence). This CDR3 spans 11 amino acids. V shed 1 base and J shed 5 bases, with 3 bases lying between them. CDR3 bases: TGTGCCAGCAGCTTAGTGGACGAGCAGTACTTC. Its translation is CASSLVDEQYF.

V gene TRBV10-2 combines with J gene TRBJ2-5; D may be TRBD2 (6 bases). Germline CDR1 and CDR2: WSHSY and SAAADI. The CDR3 spans 13 residues. Trimming took 8 bases from V and 2 from J, leaving 12 bases between them. The CDR3 reads CASRPSAQETQYF. The CDR3 DNA reads TGCGCCAGCCGGCCTAGCGCACAAGAGACCCAGTACTTC.

The V gene is TRBV29-1, the J gene TRBJ2-3, with a weak D call TRBD1 (6 bases). The V gene lost 0 bases and the J gene lost 6 bases, with 13 bases spanning the gap. The CDR3 loop spans 14 amino acids. Germline V gives CDR1 SQVTM, CDR2 ANQGSEA. The CDR3 sequence: CSVEEGQGKDTQYF. The DNA for the CDR3 is TGCAGCGTTGAAGAGGGGCAGGGGAAGGATACGCAGTATTTT.

The genes are TRBV19 and TRBJ2-5; 7 bases map to TRBD1. The trim removed 4 bases at V and 1 base at J, leaving 3 bases unmatched. This CDR3 spans 14 amino acids. Germline V gene sequence: CDR1 LNHDA, CDR2 SQIVND (reference sequence). The CDR3 DNA follows: TGTGCCAGTAGTACACCAGGGGGCCAAGAGACCCAGTACTTC. Its protein product is CASSTPGGQETQYF.

This clone has a single count. V and J are TRBV30 and TRBJ1-4; TRBD1 matches 10 bases. Germline V lookup: CDR1 GTSNPN, CDR2 SVGIG (reference sequence). Losses at the gene ends were 2 bases for V and 8 bases for J; bases not matched to a gene: 5. CDR3 length: 14 amino acids. The CDR3 protein is CAWSSTGGKEKLFF. In DNA, the CDR3 is TGTGCCTGGAGTTCGACAGGGGGCAAAGAAAAACTGTTTTTT.

This chain links TRBV2 with TRBJ1-5, with D maybe TRBD1 (5 bases). Deletions cut 1 base from V and 6 bases from J, with 10 bases between. Germline CDR1 is SNHLY and CDR2 is FYNNEI. This CDR3 has 14 amino acids. In DNA, the CDR3 is TGTGCCAGCAGTGAAGGCAGGGTCGGTCAGCCCCAGCATTTT. Amino acid sequence: CASSEGRVGQPQHF.

The V and J genes are TRBV7-9 and TRBJ2-2, with 8 bases matching TRBD1. J was trimmed by 7 bases and V by 5 bases; bases with no gene match: 9. Germline V gene lookup returns CDR1 SEHNR and CDR2 FQNEAQ (reference sequence). The CDR3 contains 15 residues. The CDR3 DNA sequence: TGTGCCAGCAGCCGGGACAGGCATAACGACGGGGAGCTGTTTTTT. Its translation is CASSRDRHNDGELFF.

The V and J genes are TRBV7-2 and TRBJ1-2; D remains unclear. The CDR3 runs 14 residues. V shed 1 base and J shed 0 bases, with 6 bases lying between them. CDR1 is SGHTA and CDR2 is FQGNSA in the germline V gene. CDR3 in DNA: TGTGCCAGCAGCTTAGGGGAAGCTAACTATGGCTACACCTTC. As protein: CASSLGEANYGYTF.

The chain uses TRBV6-1 and TRBJ2-7; D gene unclear. CDR1 is MNHNS and CDR2 is SASEGT in the germline V gene. Between the trimmed V and J ends, which lost 3 bases and 4 bases, there was a span of 13 bases. The CDR3 is 14 residues long. The chain's CDR3 is CASSEIGYWYEQYF. For the CDR3, the DNA is TGTGCCAGCAGTGAGATAGGGTATTGGTACGAGCAGTACTTC.

This clone was observed a single time. The V call is TRBV6-5, the J call TRBJ2-3; D remains ambiguous. The germline V gene encodes CDR1 MNHEY and CDR2 SVGAGI. V was clipped by 0 bases and J by 4 bases, with 5 bases between them. The CDR3 is 13 residues long. The CDR3 loop reads CASSYSPPDTQYF. The CDR3 region has the DNA TGTGCCAGCAGTTACTCACCTCCAGATACGCAGTATTTT.

The chain links TRBV12-3 or TRBV12-4 to TRBJ1-2, with 8 positions matching TRBD1. The CDR3 covers 13 residues. With 6 bases clipped from V and 4 bases from J, the junction kept 4 bases outside the gene matches. The CDR3 loop reads CASSDRGGYGYTF. The CDR3 bases are TGTGCCAGCAGCGACAGGGGCGGCTATGGCTACACCTTC.

This rearrangement joins TRBV19 to TRBJ1-3; possibly TRBD1 for D (6 bases). CDR1 and CDR2 (germline): LNHDA, SQIVND (reference sequence). Deletions cut 4 bases from V and 0 bases from J, with 22 bases between. The CDR3 contains 19 residues. This CDR3 reads CASSKLVGRGRSSGNTIYF. The CDR3 region has the DNA TGTGCCAGTAGTAAGTTGGTCGGCAGGGGAAGGAGCTCTGGAAACACCATATATTTT.

The rearrangement joins TRBV11-2 to TRBJ1-6; no reliable D call. This CDR3 is built from 17 residues. Germline V lookup: CDR1 SGHAT, CDR2 FQNNGV. V lost 1 base to trimming and J lost 3 bases, with 13 bases between them. CDR3 amino acids: CASSLVPGFFYNSPLHF. The DNA for the CDR3 is TGTGCCAGCAGCTTAGTTCCGGGGTTCTTCTATAATTCACCCCTCCACTTT.

In DNA form, the CDR3 reads TGCGCCAGCAGCTTCGCAGGGGCTGAGCAGTTCTTC. It translates to CASSFAGAEQFF. The V call is TRBV5-1, the J call TRBJ2-1; D perhaps matches TRBD1 (6 bases). CDR3 length: 12 residues. V was clipped by 2 bases and J by 9 bases, with 9 bases between them. Germline CDR1 is SGHRS and CDR2 is YFSETQ. The full variable domain, completed using reference TRBV5-1 and TRBJ2-1, is KAGVTQTPRYLIKTRGQQVTLSCSPISGHRSVSWYQQTPGQGLQFLFEYFSETQRNKGNFPGRFSGRQFSNSRSEMNVSTLELGDSALYLCASSFAGAEQFFGPGTRLTVL.

This clone is a singleton in its sample. The chain recombines TRBV5-1 with TRBJ1-2; 8 nucleotides agree with TRBD1. CDR3 length: 14 residues. The germline V gene encodes CDR1 SGHRS and CDR2 YFSETQ. V lost 3 bases to trimming and J lost 2 bases; unmatched junction nucleotides: 3. The DNA of the CDR3 is TGCGCCAGCAGCTCCGGACAGGGAAACTATGGCTACACCTTC. As protein: CASSSGQGNYGYTF.

This chain uses TRBV6-1 with TRBJ1-2; 7 bases are a match to TRBD1. Germline CDR1 is MNHNS and CDR2 is SASEGT. Trimming cost V 2 bases and J 8 bases; bases outside gene matches: 23. This CDR3 has 19 residues. CDR3 nucleotide sequence: TGTGCCAGCAGTGAATACGGGATGTATCCTTATGAAGACAGGGACGGCTACACCTTC. It yields the protein CASSEYGMYPYEDRDGYTF.

This rearrangement joins TRBV9 to TRBJ2-1; 15 nucleotides align to TRBD2. Germline CDR1 is SGDLS and CDR2 is YYNGEE. This CDR3 comprises 20 residues. V was clipped by 3 bases and J by 0 bases; unmatched bases: 10. CDR3 in amino acids: CASSGAGTSGRSNSYNEQFF. The DNA for the CDR3 is TGTGCCAGCAGCGGAGCCGGGACTAGCGGGAGGTCCAACTCCTACAATGAGCAGTTCTTC. The whole variable domain, filled in from reference TRBV9 and TRBJ2-1, reads DSGVTQTPKHLITATGQRVTLRCSPRSGDLSVYWYQQSLDQGLQFLIQYYNGEERAKGNILERFSAQQFPDLHSELNLSSLELGDSALYFCASSGAGTSGRSNSYNEQFFGPGTRLTVL.

The chain links TRBV30 to TRBJ1-1; D remains unclear. Trimming left V 3 bases short and J 4 bases short, with 9 bases between. Germline V gives CDR1 GTSNPN, CDR2 SVGIG (reference sequence). The CDR3 is 12 amino acids. CDR3 protein: CAWSADSTEAFF. The CDR3 DNA is TGTGCCTGGAGCGCCGATTCCACTGAAGCTTTCTTT.

The chain couples TRBV7-8 to TRBJ2-7, with 10 bases identical to TRBD2. CDR3 size: 13 residues. From germline, CDR1 is SGHVS and CDR2 FQNEAQ. J was trimmed by 4 bases and V by 8 bases; bases with no gene match: 5. CDR3 nucleotide sequence: TGTGCCAGCGGAGCGGGAGGGCCGTACGAGCAGTACTTC. It codes for CASGAGGPYEQYF.

The chain is built from TRBV7-8 and TRBJ2-5; D is possibly TRBD1 or TRBD2 (5 bases each). The V gene's germline CDR1 is SGHVS and CDR2 FQNEAQ. Trimming removed 1 base from V and 4 bases from J, with 13 bases in between. CDR3 size: 15 residues. The CDR3 region has the DNA TGTGCCAGCAGCTTAGATGGGGGAGCAGGAGAGACCCAGTACTTC. Encoded protein: CASSLDGGAGETQYF.